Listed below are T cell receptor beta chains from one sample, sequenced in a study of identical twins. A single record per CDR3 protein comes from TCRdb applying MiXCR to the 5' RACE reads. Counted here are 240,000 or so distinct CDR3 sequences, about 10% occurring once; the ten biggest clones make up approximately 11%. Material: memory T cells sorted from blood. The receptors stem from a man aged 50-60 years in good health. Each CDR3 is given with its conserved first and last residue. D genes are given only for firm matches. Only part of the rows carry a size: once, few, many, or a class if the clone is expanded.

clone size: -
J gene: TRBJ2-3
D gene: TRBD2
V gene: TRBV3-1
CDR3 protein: CASSRGLAGHTQYF
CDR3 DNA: TGTGCCAGCAGCCGTGGACTAGCGGGACATACGCAGTATTTT

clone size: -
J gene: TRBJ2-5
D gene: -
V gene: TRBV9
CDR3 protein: CASSTGQKETQYF
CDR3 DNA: TGTGCCAGCAGTACTGGACAGAAAGAGACCCAGTACTTC

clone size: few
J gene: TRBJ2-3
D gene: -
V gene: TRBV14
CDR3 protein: CASSQGTLDTQYF
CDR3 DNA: TGTGCCAGCAGCCAAGGGACCCTAGATACGCAGTATTTT

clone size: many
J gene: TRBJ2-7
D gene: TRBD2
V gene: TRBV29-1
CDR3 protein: CSVEFGTREQYF
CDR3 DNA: TGCAGCGTTGAGTTCGGGACTAGAGAGCAGTACTTC

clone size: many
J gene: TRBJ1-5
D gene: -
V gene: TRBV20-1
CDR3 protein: CSANPTGNQPQHF
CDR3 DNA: TGCAGTGCTAACCCTACAGGCAATCAGCCCCAGCATTTT

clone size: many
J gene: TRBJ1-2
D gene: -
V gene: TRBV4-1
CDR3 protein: CASSQDLGYGYTF
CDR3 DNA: TGCGCCAGCAGCCAAGATCTTGGCTATGGCTACACCTTC

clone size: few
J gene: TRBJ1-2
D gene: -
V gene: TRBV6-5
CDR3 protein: CASSYSQDTFYGYTF
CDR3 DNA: TGTGCCAGCAGTTACTCCCAGGACACCTTTTATGGCTACACCTTC

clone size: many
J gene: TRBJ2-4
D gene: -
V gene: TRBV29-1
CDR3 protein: CSVELFQNIQYF
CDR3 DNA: TGCAGCGTTGAACTGTTTCAAAACATTCAGTACTTC

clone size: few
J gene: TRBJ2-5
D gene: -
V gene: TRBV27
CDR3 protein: CASSTQGRGARGTQYF
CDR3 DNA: TGTGCCAGCAGTACACAGGGACGGGGTGCACGGGGGACCCAGTACTTC

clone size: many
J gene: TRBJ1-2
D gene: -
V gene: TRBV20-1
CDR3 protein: CSATGGGNYGYTF
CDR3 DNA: TGCAGTGCCACGGGGGGGGGCAACTATGGCTACACCTTC

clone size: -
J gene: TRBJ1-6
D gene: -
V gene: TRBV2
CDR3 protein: CASSESGNGNSPLHF
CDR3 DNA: TGTGCCAGCAGTGAGTCCGGGAACGGGAATTCACCCCTCCACTTT

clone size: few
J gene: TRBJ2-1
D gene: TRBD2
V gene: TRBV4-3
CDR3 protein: CASSQLAGGVLNEQFF
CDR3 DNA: TGCGCCAGCAGCCAATTAGCGGGAGGGGTTTTAAATGAGCAGTTCTTC

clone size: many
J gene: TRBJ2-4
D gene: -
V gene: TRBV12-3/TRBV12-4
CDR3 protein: CASSPGPLKRAKNIQYF
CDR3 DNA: TGTGCCAGCAGCCCGGGACCCCTAAAACGGGCCAAAAACATTCAGTACTTC

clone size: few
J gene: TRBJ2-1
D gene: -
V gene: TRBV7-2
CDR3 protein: CASSLKFEQFF
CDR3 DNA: TGTGCCAGCAGCTTAAAGTTTGAGCAGTTCTTC

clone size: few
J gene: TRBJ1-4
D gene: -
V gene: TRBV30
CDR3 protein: CAWNRRGGRGEKLFF
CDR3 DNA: TGTGCCTGGAATCGGAGGGGTGGAAGGGGTGAAAAACTGTTTTTT

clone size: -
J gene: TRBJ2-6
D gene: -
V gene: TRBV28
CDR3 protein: CASSLRATSGANVLTF
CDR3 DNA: TGTGCCAGCAGTTTAAGGGCGACCTCTGGGGCCAACGTCCTGACTTTC

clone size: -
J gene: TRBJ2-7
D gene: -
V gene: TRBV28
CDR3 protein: CASMQASTYEQYF
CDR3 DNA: TGTGCCAGCATGCAGGCTTCCACCTACGAGCAGTACTTC

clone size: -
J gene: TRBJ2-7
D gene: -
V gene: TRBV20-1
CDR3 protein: CSARDGLAGLGQYF
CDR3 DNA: TGCAGTGCTAGAGATGGGTTGGCCGGTTTGGGGCAGTACTTC

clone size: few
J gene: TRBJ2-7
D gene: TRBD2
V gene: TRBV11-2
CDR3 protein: CASSPFPPSGATYEQYF
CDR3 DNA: TGTGCCAGCAGCCCTTTCCCCCCTAGCGGGGCTACCTACGAGCAGTACTTC

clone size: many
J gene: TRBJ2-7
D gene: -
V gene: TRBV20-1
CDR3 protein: CSARGVERRGTGEQYF
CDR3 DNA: TGCAGTGCTAGGGGGGTCGAAAGGAGGGGTACGGGCGAGCAGTACTTC